The entry below describes one T cell receptor (beta chain). The sample is drawn from a study of T cell changes during pregnancy in multiple sclerosis. The germline CDR1 and CDR2 sequences are MDHEN and SYDVKM. The ends lost 5 bases at V and 10 bases at J; junction bases unmatched: 2. The CDR3 is 11 amino acids. The table came from immunoSEQ multiplex PCR; TCRdb's copy has only in-frame clones and leaves some out. The data contain some 94,000 clones, 85% to 95% of them seen just once; the ten biggest clones take up roughly 1.9%. V usage is TRBV28 and J usage is TRBJ2-4; 7 bases align to TRBD1. The clonotype comes from a female donor in good health, enrolled as a control in a pregnancy study. The material sequenced was peripheral blood, taken in the first trimester of pregnancy. CDR3 in amino acids: CASSRDRIQYF. The CDR3 nucleotides are TGTGCCAGCAGTCGGGACAGAATTCAGTACTTC.